Included here is one TCR beta chain sequence, with context. As yet, its antigen is unknown. Per the germline V gene, CDR1 is SEHNR and CDR2 is FQNEAQ (reference sequence). V lost 5 bases and J lost 4, with 19 bases in between. The CDR3 is 16 amino acids. Via MiXCR, TCRdb re-called the 5' RACE reads, giving one row per CDR3 protein. The sample has approximately 620,000 distinct CDR3 sequences; 8.5% to 9% are singletons. These data belong to a study of identical twins. Whole-study findings and limits: With abundant cord blood beta clonotypes, insertions were fewer; memory repertoires showed no such pattern.

The same sample was also studied in work on yellow fever vaccine responses in identical twins. That publication notes: Twins reportedly showed a vaccine T cell response that seemed partly convergent and partly personalized.

This sequence originates from a woman between 18 and 29 years old in good health. Sequencing was carried out using PBMCs. The genes are TRBV7-9 and TRBJ2-3; D may be TRBD1 or TRBD2 (5 bases each). The CDR3 DNA follows: TGTGCCAGCAGCGAATTAACGGGACGAAGTCCAGATACGCAGTATTTT. This sequence encodes CASSELTGRSPDTQYF.